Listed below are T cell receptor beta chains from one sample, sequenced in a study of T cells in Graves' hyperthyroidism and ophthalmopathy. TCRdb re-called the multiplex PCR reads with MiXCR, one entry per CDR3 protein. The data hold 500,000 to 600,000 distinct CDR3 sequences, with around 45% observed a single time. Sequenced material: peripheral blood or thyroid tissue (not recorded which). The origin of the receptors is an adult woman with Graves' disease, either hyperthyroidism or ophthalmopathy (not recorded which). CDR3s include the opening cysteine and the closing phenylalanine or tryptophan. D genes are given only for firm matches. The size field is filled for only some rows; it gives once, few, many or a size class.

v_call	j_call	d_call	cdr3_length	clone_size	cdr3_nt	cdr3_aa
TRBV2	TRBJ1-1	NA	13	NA	TGTGCCAGCACCCCGGGACCGAACACTGAAGCTTTCTTT	CASTPGPNTEAFF
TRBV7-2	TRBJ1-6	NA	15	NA	TGTGCCAGCAGCTTAGTAGCTCAGGCTAATTCACCCCTCCACTTT	CASSLVAQANSPLHF
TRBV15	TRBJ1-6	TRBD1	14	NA	TGTGCCACCAGTATGAGACAGGGGCAATCACCCCTCCACTTT	CATSMRQGQSPLHF
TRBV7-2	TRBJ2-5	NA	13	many	TGTGCCAGCAGCTCACCCCACCAAGAGACCCAGTACTTC	CASSSPHQETQYF
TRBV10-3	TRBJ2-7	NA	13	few	TGTGCCATCAGTGGGGAAAACACCTACGAGCAGTACTTC	CAISGENTYEQYF
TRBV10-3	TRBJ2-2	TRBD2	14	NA	TGTGCCATCGGAGGGACTAGCGGGACCGGGGAGCTGTTTTTT	CAIGGTSGTGELFF
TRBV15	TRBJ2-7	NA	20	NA	TGTGCCACCAGCAGCCAAGAACTAAAGAATGTCGAGAGGTCGGCCTACGAGCAGTACTTC	CATSSQELKNVERSAYEQYF
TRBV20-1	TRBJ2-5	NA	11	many	TGCAGTGGAGATCGTCAAGAGACCCAGTACTTC	CSGDRQETQYF
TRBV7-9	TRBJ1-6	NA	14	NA	TGTGCCAGCAGCTCGGGCTCCTATAATTCACCCCTCCACTTT	CASSSGSYNSPLHF
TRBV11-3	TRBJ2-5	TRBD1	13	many	TGTGCCAGCAGCCACGACAGGGAAGAGACCCAGTACTTC	CASSHDREETQYF
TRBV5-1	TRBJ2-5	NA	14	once	TGCGCCAGCAGCTGGACCAGGACCGGGGAGACCCAGTACTTC	CASSWTRTGETQYF
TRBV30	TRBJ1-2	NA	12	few	TGTGCCTGTATCAGGGAAAACTATGGCTACACCTTC	CACIRENYGYTF
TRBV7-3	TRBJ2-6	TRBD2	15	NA	TGTGCCAGCAGCTTAGGCGGGAGGAGTATCAACGTCCTGACTTTC	CASSLGGRSINVLTF
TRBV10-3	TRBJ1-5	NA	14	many	TGTGCCATCTCCAGGGACCTGGGCAATCAGCCCCAGCATTTT	CAISRDLGNQPQHF
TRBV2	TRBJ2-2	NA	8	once	TGTGCCAGCAGGGAGCTGTTTTTT	CASRELFF
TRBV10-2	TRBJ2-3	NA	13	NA	TGCGCCAGCACCCGCCCTAGGGAAGATACGCAGTATTTT	CASTRPREDTQYF
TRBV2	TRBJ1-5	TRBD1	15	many	TGTGCCAGCAGTGTCCAGCCAGGGGGCATGCAGCCCCAGCATTTT	CASSVQPGGMQPQHF
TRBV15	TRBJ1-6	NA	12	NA	TGTGCCACCAGCAGAAGAAATTCACCCCTCCACTTT	CATSRRNSPLHF
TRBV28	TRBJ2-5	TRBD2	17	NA	TGTGCCAGCAGTCCCACTTCTCAGCTAGCGGGAGGGGAGACCCAGTACTTC	CASSPTSQLAGGETQYF
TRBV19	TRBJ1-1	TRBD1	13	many	TGTGCCAGTAGTATTTACAGGGGCGCTGAAGCTTTCTTT	CASSIYRGAEAFF
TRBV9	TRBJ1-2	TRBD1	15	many	TGTGCCAGCAGCCCCCGACAGGGAAGAGACTATGGCTACACCTTC	CASSPRQGRDYGYTF
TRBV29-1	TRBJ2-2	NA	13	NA	TGCAGCGTGGCCAGGGGAGGCGCCGGGGAGCTGTTTTTT	CSVARGGAGELFF
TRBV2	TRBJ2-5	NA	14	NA	TGTGCCAGCAGTGAAGGTGTCAGAAGAGAGACCCAGCACTTC	CASSEGVRRETQHF
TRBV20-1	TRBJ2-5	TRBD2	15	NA	TGCAGTGCTAGAGATTACGCGGGAGGGGGAGGGACCCAGTACTTC	CSARDYAGGGGTQYF
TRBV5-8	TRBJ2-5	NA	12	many	TGTGCCAGCAGCCCGGCGGTGGAGACCCAGTACTTC	CASSPAVETQYF
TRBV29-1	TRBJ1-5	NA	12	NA	TGCAGCGCCGCGGGGGCTGGTCAGCCCCAGCATTTT	CSAAGAGQPQHF
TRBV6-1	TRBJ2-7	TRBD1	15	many	TGTGCCAGCAGTGAAAGGGGGACAGTTTCCTACGAGCAGTACTTC	CASSERGTVSYEQYF
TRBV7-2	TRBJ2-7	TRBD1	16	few	TGTGCCAGCAGCCCGTCGATGAGACAGGGGAGTTACGAGCAGTACTTC	CASSPSMRQGSYEQYF
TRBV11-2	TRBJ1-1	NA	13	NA	TGTGCCAGCAGCCCTGGGCGAGGGACTGAAGCTTTCTTT	CASSPGRGTEAFF
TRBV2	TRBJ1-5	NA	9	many	TGCCCCGGGGGACAGCCCCAGCATTTT	CPGGQPQHF
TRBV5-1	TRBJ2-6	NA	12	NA	TGCGCCAGCAGCGTTACAGCGAACGTCCTGACTTTC	CASSVTANVLTF
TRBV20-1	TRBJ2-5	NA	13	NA	TGCAGTGCACTTCTAGCGCACCAAGAGACCCAGTACTTC	CSALLAHQETQYF
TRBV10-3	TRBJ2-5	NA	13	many	TGTGCCATCAGGCAGGGGATGATGGAGACCCAGTACTTC	CAIRQGMMETQYF
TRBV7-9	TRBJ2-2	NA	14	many	TGTGCCAGCTTGGACAGCATGTTCACCGGGGAGCTGTTTTTT	CASLDSMFTGELFF
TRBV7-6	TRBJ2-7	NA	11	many	TGTGCCAGCAGCTCGATGGACGAGCAGTACTTC	CASSSMDEQYF
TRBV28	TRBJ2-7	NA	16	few	TGTGCCAGCAGTTTATGGTCGGGGGTATCTAGCTACGAGCAGTACTTC	CASSLWSGVSSYEQYF
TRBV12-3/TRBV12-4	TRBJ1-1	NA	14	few	TGTGCCAGCAGGCTCGGGACAACGGGCACTGAAGCTTTCTTT	CASRLGTTGTEAFF
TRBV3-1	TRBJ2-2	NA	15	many	TGTGCCAGCAGCCAAGAAAGACCGAACACCGGGGAGCTGTTTTTT	CASSQERPNTGELFF
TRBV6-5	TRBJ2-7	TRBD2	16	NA	TGTGCCAGCAGTTTCGCAGCGGGAGGATTCTCCTACGAGCAGTACTTC	CASSFAAGGFSYEQYF
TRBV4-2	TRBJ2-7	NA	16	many	TGTGCCAGCAGCCAAGAAAGGAGCGGCCAGAGCTACGAGCAGTACTTC	CASSQERSGQSYEQYF
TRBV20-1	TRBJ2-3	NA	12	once	TGCAGTGCTAGTAACCTAGCGAATACGCAGTATTTT	CSASNLANTQYF
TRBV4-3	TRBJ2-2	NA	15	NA	TGCGCCAGCAGCCAAGTGGCCAGGGGCCACGGGGAGCTGTTTTTT	CASSQVARGHGELFF
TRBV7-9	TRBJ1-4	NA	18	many	TGTGCCAGCAGCTTCATCCCCCTCTTGATTATCACTAATGAAAAACTGTTTTTT	CASSFIPLLIITNEKLFF
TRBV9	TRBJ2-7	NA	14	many	TGTGCCAGCAGCGGTACGGGTGGAGCCTACGAGCAGTACTTC	CASSGTGGAYEQYF
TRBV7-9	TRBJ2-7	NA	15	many	TGTGCCAGCAGCCAACGACGTGGCCACTCCAACGAGCAGTACTTC	CASSQRRGHSNEQYF
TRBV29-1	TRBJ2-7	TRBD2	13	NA	TGCAGCGTTGGGGCTAGCGGTTCCTACGAGCAGTACTTC	CSVGASGSYEQYF
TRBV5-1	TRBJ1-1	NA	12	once	TGCGCCAGCAGCTTGGCAGCAGGGATGGCTTTCTTT	CASSLAAGMAFF
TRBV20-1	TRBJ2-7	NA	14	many	TGCAGTGCTAGGGTGGGCGGGTCCTCCTACGAGCAGTACTTC	CSARVGGSSYEQYF
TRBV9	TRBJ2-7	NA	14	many	TGTGCCAGCAGCGTAGGTTTGGCGAATTACGAGCAGTACTTC	CASSVGLANYEQYF
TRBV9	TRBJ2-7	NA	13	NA	TGTGCCAGCAGCGTAGGGGGTAGTGGCGAGCAGTACTTC	CASSVGGSGEQYF
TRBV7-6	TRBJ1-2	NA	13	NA	TGTGCCAGCAGCGTGACTAGCGGGAGGGCCTACACCTTC	CASSVTSGRAYTF
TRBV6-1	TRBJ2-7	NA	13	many	TGTGCCAGCAGTGAAGCTTCGTTCGAGGAGCAGTACTTC	CASSEASFEEQYF
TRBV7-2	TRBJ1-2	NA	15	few	TGTGCCAGCAGCCAAACCTTGGGGGTAGGGGAGGGCTACACCTTC	CASSQTLGVGEGYTF